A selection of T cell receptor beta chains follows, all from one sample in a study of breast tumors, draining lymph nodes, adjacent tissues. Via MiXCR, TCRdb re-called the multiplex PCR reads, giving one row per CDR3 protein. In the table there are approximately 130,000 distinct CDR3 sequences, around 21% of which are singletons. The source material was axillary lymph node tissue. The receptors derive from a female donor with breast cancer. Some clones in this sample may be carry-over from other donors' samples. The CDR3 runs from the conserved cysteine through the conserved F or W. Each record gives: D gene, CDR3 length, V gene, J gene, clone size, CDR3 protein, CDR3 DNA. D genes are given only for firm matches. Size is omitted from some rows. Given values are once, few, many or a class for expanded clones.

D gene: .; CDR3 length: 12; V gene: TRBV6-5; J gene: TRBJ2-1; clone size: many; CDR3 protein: CASRPQLREQFF; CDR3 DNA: TGTGCCAGCAGGCCGCAGCTTAGGGAGCAGTTCTTC
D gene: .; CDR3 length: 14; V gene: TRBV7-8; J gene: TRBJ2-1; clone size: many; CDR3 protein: CASSLGSRSNEQFF; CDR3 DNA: TGTGCCAGCAGCTTAGGCTCGAGGAGCAATGAGCAGTTCTTC
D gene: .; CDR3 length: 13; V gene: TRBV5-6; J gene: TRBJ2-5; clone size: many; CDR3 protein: CASTGQSQETQYF; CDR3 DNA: TGTGCCAGCACCGGACAGTCACAAGAGACCCAGTACTTC
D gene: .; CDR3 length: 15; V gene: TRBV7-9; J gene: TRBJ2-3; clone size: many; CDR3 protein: CASSSTSGRTDTQYF; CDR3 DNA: TGTGCCAGCAGCTCGACTAGTGGGCGCACAGATACGCAGTATTTT
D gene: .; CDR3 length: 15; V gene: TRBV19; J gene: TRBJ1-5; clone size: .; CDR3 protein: CASSISGHENQLQHF; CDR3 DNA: TGTGCCAGTAGTATCTCGGGGCATGAGAATCAGCTCCAGCATTTT
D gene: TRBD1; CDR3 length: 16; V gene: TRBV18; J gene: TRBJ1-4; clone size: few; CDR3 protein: CASSPPYRGVLGKLFF; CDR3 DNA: TGTGCCAGCTCACCACCGTACAGGGGCGTGCTGGGAAAACTGTTTTTT
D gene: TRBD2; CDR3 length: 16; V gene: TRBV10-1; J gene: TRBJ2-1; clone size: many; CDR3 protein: CASSDLRGRAANEQFF; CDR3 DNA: TGCGCCAGCAGTGACCTGCGCGGGAGGGCCGCCAATGAGCAGTTCTTC
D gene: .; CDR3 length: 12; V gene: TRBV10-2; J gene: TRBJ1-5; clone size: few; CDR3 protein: CASREPNQPQHF; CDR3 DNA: TGCGCCAGCAGAGAACCCAATCAGCCCCAGCATTTT
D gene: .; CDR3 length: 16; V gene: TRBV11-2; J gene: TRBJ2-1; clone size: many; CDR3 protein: CASSSPGRPRGNEQFF; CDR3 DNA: TGTGCCAGCAGCTCCCCCGGGAGGCCCAGGGGAAATGAGCAGTTCTTC
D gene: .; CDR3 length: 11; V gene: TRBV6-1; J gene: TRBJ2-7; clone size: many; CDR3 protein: CASSDLYEQYF; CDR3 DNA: TGTGCCAGCAGTGACTTGTACGAGCAGTACTTC
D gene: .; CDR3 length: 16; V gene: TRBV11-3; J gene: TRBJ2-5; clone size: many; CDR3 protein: CATARRDQAAAETQYF; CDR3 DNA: TGTGCCACAGCACGACGGGACCAAGCAGCTGCAGAGACCCAGTACTTC
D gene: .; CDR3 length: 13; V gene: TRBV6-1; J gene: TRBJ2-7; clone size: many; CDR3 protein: CASSGGLGYEQYF; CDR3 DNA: TGTGCCAGCAGTGGAGGGTTGGGCTACGAGCAGTACTTC
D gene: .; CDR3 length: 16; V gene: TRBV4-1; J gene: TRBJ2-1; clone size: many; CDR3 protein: CASSQVWQGLGNEQFF; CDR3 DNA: TGCGCCAGCAGCCAAGTCTGGCAGGGTTTGGGCAATGAGCAGTTCTTC
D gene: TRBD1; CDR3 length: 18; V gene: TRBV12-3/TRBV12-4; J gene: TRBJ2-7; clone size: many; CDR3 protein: CASSNRDRGITISYEQYF; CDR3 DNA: TGTGCCAGCAGTAACCGGGACAGGGGTATTACCATCTCCTACGAGCAGTACTTC
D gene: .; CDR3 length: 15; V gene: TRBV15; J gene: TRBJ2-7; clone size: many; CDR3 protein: CATSRDIGGVYEQYF; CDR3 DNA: TGTGCCACCAGCAGAGATATAGGGGGGGTGTACGAGCAGTACTTC
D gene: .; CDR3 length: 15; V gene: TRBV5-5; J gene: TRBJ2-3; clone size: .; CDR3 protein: CASSLGATSTDTRYF; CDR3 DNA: TGCGCCAGCAGCCTCGGGGCCACTAGCACAGATACGCGGTATTTT
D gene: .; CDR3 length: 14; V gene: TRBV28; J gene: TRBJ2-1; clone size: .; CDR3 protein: CASSLPGRANEQFF; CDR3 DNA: TGTGCCAGCAGCCTCCCGGGCCGGGCCAATGAGCAGTTCTTC
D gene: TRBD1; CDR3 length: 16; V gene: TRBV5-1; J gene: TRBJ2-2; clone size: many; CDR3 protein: CASSQMDRGSTGELFF; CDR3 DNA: TGCGCCAGCAGCCAAATGGACAGGGGATCCACCGGGGAGCTGTTTTTT
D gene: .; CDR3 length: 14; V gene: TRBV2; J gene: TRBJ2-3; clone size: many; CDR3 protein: CASSEAQQVDTQYF; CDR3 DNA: TGTGCCAGCAGTGAAGCACAACAGGTGGATACGCAGTATTTT
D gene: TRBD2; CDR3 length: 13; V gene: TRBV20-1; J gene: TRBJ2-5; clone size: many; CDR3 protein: CSARSGLAGTQYF; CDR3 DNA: TGCAGTGCTAGATCGGGACTAGCGGGGACCCAGTACTTC
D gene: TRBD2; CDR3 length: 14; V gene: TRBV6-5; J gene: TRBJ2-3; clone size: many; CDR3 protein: CATRPGLAADTQYF; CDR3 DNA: TGTGCCACTCGACCGGGACTAGCGGCAGATACGCAGTATTTT
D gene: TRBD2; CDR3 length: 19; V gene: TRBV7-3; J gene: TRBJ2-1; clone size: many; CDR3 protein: CASSLVGLAGGYDGNEQFF; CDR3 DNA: TGTGCCAGCAGCTTAGTTGGACTAGCGGGAGGTTACGATGGAAATGAGCAGTTCTTC
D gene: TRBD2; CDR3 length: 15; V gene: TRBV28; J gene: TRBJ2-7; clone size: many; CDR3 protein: CASSPAGAGGYEQYF; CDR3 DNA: TGTGCCAGCAGCCCTGCCGGGGCGGGAGGTTACGAGCAGTACTTC
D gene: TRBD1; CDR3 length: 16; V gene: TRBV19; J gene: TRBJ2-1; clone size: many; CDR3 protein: CASSSSRDSPYNEQFF; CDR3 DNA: TGTGCCAGTAGTTCGAGCCGGGACAGCCCGTACAATGAGCAGTTCTTC
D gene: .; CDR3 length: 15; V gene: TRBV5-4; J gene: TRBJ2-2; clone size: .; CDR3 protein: CASSLGGIYTGELFF; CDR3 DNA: TGTGCCAGCAGCTTGGGCGGAATCTACACCGGGGAGCTGTTTTTT
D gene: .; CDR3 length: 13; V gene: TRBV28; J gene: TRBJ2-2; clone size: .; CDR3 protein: CASSMTVTGELFF; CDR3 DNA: TGTGCCAGCAGTATGACAGTCACCGGGGAGCTGTTTTTT
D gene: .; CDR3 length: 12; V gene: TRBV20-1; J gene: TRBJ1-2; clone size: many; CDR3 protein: CSAISGVYGYTF; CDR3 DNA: TGCAGTGCTATTTCAGGGGTCTATGGCTACACCTTC
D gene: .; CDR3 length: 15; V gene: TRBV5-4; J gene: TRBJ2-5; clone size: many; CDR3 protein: CASSPIGGGQETQYF; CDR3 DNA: TGTGCCAGCAGCCCGATTGGAGGGGGCCAAGAGACCCAGTACTTC
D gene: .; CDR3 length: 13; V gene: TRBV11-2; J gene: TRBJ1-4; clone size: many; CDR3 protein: CASSSGRGEKLFF; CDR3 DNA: TGTGCCAGCAGCTCGGGTAGAGGAGAAAAACTGTTTTTT